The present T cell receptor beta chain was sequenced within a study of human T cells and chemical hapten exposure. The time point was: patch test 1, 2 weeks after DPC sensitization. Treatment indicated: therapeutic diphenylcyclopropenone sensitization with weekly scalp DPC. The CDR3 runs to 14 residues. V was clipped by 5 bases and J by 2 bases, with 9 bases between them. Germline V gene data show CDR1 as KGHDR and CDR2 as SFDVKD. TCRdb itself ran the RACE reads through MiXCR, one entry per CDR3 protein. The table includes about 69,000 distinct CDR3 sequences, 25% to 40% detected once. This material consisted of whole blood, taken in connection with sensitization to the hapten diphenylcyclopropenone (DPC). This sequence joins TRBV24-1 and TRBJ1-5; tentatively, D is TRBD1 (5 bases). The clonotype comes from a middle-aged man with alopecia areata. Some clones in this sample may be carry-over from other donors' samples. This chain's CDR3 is CATSGGAGNQPQHF. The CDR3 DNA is TGTGCCACCAGTGGAGGGGCTGGCAATCAGCCCCAGCATTTT.